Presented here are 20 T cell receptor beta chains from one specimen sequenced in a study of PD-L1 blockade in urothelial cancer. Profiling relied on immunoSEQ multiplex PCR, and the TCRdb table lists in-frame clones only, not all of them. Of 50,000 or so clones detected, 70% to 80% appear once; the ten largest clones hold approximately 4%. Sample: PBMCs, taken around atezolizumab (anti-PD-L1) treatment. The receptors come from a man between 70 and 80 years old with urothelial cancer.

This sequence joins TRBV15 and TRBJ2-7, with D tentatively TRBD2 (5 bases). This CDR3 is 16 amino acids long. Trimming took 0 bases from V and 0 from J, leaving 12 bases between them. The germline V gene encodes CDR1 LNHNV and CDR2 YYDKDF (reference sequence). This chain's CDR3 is CATSRDRGGSSYEQYF. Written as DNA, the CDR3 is TGTGCCACCAGCAGAGATCGAGGAGGTTCCTCCTACGAGCAGTACTTC.

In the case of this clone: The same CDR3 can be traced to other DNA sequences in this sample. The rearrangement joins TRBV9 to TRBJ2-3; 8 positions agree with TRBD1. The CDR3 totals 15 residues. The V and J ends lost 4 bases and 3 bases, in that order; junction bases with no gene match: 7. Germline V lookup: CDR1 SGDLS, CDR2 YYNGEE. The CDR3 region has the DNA TGTGCCAGCAGCCCCGGACAGGGTAGTACAGATACGCAGTATTTT. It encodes CASSPGQGSTDTQYF.

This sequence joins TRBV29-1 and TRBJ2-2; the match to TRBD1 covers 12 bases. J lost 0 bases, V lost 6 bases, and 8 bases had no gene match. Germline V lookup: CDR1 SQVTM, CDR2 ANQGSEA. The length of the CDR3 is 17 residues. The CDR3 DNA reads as TGCAGCGTGGACCCCGGGACAGGGGGCACGAACACCGGGGAGCTGTTTTTT. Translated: CSVDPGTGGTNTGELFF.

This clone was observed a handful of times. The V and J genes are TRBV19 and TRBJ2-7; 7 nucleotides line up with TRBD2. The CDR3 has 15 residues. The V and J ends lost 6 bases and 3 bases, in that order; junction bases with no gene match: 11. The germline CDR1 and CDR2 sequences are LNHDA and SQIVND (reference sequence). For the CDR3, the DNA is TGTGCCAGTAGCCCGAGCGGGACCTACCACTACGAGCAGTACTTC. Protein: CASSPSGTYHYEQYF.

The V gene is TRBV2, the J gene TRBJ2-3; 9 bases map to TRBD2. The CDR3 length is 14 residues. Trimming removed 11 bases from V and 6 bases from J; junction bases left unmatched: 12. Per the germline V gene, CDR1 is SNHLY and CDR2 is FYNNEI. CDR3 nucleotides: TGTGCCTGCACGCCGGCGGGGGGGAGGGATACGCAGTATTTT. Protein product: CACTPAGGRDTQYF.

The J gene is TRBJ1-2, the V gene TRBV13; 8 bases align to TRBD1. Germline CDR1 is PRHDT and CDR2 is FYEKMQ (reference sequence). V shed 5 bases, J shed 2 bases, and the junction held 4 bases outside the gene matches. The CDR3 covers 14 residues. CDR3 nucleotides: TGTGCCAGCAGCGCCAGGGGGCGGAACTATGGCTACACCTTC. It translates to CASSARGRNYGYTF.

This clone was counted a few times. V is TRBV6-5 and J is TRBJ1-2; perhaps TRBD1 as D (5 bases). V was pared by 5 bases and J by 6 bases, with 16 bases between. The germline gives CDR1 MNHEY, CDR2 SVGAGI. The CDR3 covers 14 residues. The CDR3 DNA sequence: TGTGCCAGCAGTACCAGGGAGGGAAGTGATGGCTACACCTTC. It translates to CASSTREGSDGYTF.

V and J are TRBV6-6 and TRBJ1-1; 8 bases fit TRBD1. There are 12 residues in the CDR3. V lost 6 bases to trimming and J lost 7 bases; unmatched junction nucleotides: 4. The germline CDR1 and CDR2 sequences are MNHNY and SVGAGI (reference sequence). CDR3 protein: CASREGQGEAFF. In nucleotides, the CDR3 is TGTGCCAGCAGAGAAGGACAGGGTGAAGCTTTCTTT.

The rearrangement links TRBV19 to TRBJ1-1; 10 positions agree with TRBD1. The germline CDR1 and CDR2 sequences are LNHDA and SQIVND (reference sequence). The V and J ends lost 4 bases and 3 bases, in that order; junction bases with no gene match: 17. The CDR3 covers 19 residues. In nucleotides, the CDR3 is TGTGCCAGTAGTACGAAAACGACAGGGGGCTACGGTGTGCACACTGAAGCTTTCTTT. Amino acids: CASSTKTTGGYGVHTEAFF.

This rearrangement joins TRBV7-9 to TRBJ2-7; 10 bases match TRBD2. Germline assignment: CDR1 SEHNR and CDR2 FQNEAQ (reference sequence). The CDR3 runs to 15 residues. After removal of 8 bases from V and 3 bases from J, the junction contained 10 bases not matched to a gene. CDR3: CASSSSGGLGYEQYF. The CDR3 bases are TGTGCCAGCTCTTCTAGCGGGGGATTGGGCTACGAGCAGTACTTC.

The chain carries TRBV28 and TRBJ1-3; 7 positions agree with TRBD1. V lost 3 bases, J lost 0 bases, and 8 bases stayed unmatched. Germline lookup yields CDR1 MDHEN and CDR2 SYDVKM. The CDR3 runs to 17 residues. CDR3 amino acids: CASSFGGTADSGNTIYF. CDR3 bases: TGTGCCAGCAGTTTCGGAGGGACAGCCGACTCTGGAAACACCATATATTTT.

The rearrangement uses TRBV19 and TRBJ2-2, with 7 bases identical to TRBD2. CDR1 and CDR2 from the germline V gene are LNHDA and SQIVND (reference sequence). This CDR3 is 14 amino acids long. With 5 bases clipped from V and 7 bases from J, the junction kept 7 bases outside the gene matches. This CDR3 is CASSPRTRIGELFF. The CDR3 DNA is TGTGCCAGTAGTCCTCGGACTAGAATCGGGGAGCTGTTTTTT.

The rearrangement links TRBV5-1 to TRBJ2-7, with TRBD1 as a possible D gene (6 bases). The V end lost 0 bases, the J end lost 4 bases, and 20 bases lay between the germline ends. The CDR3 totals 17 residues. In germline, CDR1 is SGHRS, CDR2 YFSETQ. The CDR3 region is CASSLALIVGTPYEQYF. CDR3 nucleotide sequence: TGCGCCAGCAGCTTGGCGTTAATTGTCGGGACACCTTACGAGCAGTACTTC.

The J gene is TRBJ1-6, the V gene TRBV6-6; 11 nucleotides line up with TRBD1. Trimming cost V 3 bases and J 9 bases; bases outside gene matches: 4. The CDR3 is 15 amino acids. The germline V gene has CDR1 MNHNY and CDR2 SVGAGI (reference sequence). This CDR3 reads CASSYGGTGGSPLHF. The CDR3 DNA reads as TGTGCCAGCAGTTATGGTGGGACAGGGGGTTCACCCCTCCACTTT.

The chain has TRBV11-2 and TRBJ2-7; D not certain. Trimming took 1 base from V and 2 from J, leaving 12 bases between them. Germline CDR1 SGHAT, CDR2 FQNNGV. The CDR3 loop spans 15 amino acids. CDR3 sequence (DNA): TGTGCCAGCAGCTTAGTGCCAGTCATGACCTACGAGCAGTACTTC. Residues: CASSLVPVMTYEQYF.

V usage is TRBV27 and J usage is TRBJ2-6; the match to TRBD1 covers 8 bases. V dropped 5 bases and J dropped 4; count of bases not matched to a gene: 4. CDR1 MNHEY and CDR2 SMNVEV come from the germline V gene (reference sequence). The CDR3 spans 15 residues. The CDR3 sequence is CASSPRGPGANVLTF. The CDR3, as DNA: TGTGCCAGCAGTCCCAGGGGGCCCGGGGCCAACGTCCTGACTTTC.

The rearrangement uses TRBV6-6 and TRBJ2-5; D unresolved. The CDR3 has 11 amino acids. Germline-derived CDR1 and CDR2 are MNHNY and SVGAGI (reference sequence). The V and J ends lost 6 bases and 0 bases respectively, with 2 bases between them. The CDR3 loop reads CASSYQETQYF. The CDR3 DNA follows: TGTGCCAGCAGCTACCAAGAGACCCAGTACTTC.

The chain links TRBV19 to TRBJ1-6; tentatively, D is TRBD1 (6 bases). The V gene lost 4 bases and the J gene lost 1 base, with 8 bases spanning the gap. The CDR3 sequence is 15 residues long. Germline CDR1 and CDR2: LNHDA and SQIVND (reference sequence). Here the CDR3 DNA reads TGTGCCAGTAGTACGACAGGATCCTATAATTCACCCCTCCACTTT. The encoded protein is CASSTTGSYNSPLHF.

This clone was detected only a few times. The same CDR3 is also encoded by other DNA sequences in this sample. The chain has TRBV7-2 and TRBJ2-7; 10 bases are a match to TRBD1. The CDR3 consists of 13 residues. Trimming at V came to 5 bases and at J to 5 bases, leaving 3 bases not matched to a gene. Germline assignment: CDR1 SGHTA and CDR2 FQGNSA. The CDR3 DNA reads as TGTGCCAGCAGCGGGGACAGGGGCCACGAGCAGTACTTC. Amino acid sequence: CASSGDRGHEQYF.

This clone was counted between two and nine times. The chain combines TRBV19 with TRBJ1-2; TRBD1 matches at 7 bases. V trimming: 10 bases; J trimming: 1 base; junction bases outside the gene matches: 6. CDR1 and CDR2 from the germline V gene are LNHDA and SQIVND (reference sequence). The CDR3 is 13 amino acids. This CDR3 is CATTGQFNYGYTF. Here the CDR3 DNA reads TGTGCCACCACGGGACAGTTTAACTATGGCTACACCTTC.